This entry lists 4 T cell receptor beta chains sequenced from one sample in a study of CD8+ T cells in alopecia areata. Separation of pooled cutaneous lymph node cells was by sorting with CD4, CD8alpha, NKG2D, NKG2ACE and other markers. TCR sequencing used cDNA made by reverse transcription of extracted RNA. Profiling relied on immunoSEQ multiplex PCR, and the TCRdb table lists in-frame clones only, not all of them. The sample is made up of approximately 280,000 clones, none counted only once. The sample taken for sequencing was CD4+ T cells sorted from a lymph node. The receptors originated from a C3H/HeJ mouse with alopecia areata. For the strain, the MHC haplotype given is H2-k.

Turning to this clone: Gene names refer to mouse genes. The read terminates 4 residues ahead of where the CDR3 ends, so the germline J gene completes it. The V gene is TRBV5, the J gene TRBJ2-1; the match to TRBD2 covers 8 bases. After removal of 3 bases from V and 3 bases from J, the junction contained 4 bases not matched to a gene. Germline lookup yields CDR1 LGHNA and CDR2 YNLKQL (reference sequence). The CDR3 has 15 residues. The CDR3 spells CASSHYWGPYAEQFF. Incomplete CDR3 DNA: TGTGCCAGCAGCCACTACTGGGGGCCCTATGCT.

This clone was recorded a few times. Mouse names are used for the genes. Coverage ceases 4 residues before the CDR3 finishes, and the germline J gene fills in the end. V usage is TRBV1 and J usage is TRBJ2-2; D remains ambiguous. The CDR3 loop spans 17 amino acids. Germline V CDR1 and CDR2: NSQYPW, LRSPGD (reference sequence). V was shortened by 0 bases and J by 0 bases, with 11 bases between the two germline ends. The CDR3 is CTCSADPPGANTGQLYF. The DNA read from the CDR3 is TGCACCTGCAGTGCAGATCCCCCTGGAGCAAACACCGGG. The whole variable domain, filled in from reference TRBV1 and TRBJ2-2, reads VTLLEQNPRWRLVPRGQAVNLRCILKNSQYPWMSWYQQDLQKQLQWLFTLRSPGDKEVKSLPGADYLATRVTDTELRLQVANMSQGRTLYCTCSADPPGANTGQLYFGEGSKLTVL.

In this sample, this clone turned up a few times. Here the gene names and germline are mouse. From the germline J gene comes the end of the CDR3, since the read stops 4 residues before it. The genes are TRBV31 and TRBJ2-3, with 7 bases aligning to TRBD1. This CDR3 spans 13 amino acids. Germline CDR1 and CDR2: GKSSPN and SITVG. V shed 3 bases, J shed 0 bases, and the junction held 0 bases outside the gene matches. Incomplete CDR3 DNA: TGTGCCTGGAGGGACAGGAGTGCAGAA. It translates to CAWRDRSAE. The whole CDR3 protein reads CAWRDRSAETLYF.

This clone was detected a few times. The listed genes are named as in mouse. The read terminates 4 residues ahead of where the CDR3 ends, so the germline J gene completes it. This CDR3 is also generated by other DNA sequences in the sample. The V and J genes are TRBV13-1 and TRBJ1-1, with a tentative D call TRBD1 (5 bases). Per germline, CDR1 NSHNY and CDR2 SYGAGN. There are 12 residues in the CDR3. The V end was cut by 5 bases, the J end by 3 bases, with 8 bases between. The covered CDR3 bases are TGTGCCAGCAGCCAGGGAGACACA. This gives the protein CASSQGDT. The whole CDR3 reads CASSQGDTEVFF.